This note documents a single T cell receptor (beta chain) sequence. Its antigen is not yet known. The sample holds no much larger clone one base away, and base qualities are not on file. The time point label, read with the paper, signifies: about 28 days (+/-7) after the second vaccine dose. AZD1222 recipients with second doses at about 4 weeks or about 12 weeks were pooled, because spike-specific TCR depth and breadth did not differ between schedules. Samples from vaccinated people were obtained from the UK trials COV001 and COV002, which included a single-blind randomized controlled phase 2/3 trial of AZD1222 (ChAdOx1 nCoV-19) in healthy adults. For TCRbeta chain sequencing, PBMC samples from trial participants were taken at day 0 and at day 28 after the second dose. Reading from cysteine to phenylalanine, the CDR3 counts 17 amino acids. Only CDR3 DNA remains: 51 bases, in frame from the first base. Clipping removes 1 base from V and 8 bases from J, with 12 as the unmatched junction base count. Taken from the germline V gene, the CDR1 and CDR2 loops are MDHEN and SYDVKM.

The sample comes from a study of T cell responses to AZD1222 COVID-19 vaccine (dated by TCRdb to the early 2020s). In terms of the full investigation: TCR sequencing was performed for 230 to 250 trial participants, of whom around 210 were given two doses of AZD1222 and approximately 26 were given two doses of MenACWY control vaccine. Trial participants were enrolled into age subgroups of 18-55, 56-69 and 70-plus years, which contained approximately 150, 28 and 58 TCR-sequenced participants, respectively.

General study outcomes and caveats: The vaccine-associated CD4 TCRs covered the entire spike protein, and the dominant responses fell in regions 160-218 and 743-854. After two AZD1222 doses, spike-specific TCR breadth and depth were significantly higher than at day 0 and than in MenACWY recipients. In the small 56-69-year group, the increase in depth fell short of significance, most likely because of low power. Conclusions about previously exposed vaccinees are limited because only six or seven AZD1222 recipients were SARS-CoV-2 seropositive at baseline. Reportedly, almost half of the unique spike-specific TCRs recognized epitopes lying outside the regions that are mutated in the B.1.351 and B.1.1.7 variants. Because no samples from the day 14 peak response were available, repertoires could be characterized only after the peak T cell response. Participants were mostly white British and included more females than males, and it was suggested by the authors that clonal diversity may have been underestimated.

The CDR3 regions of human TCRbeta chains were analyzed by immunosequencing. Per the source publication's procedure: TCRs in the repertoires were compared against a reference library of SARS-CoV-2-specific TCRs that had been generated with the MIRA antigen-specificity platform. Breadth was defined as the fraction of unique TCRs that were SARS-CoV-2-associated, and depth was defined as the fraction of total T cells that were SARS-CoV-2-associated. Each spike-specific TCR was assigned to its reactive spike region and to a CD4 or CD8 class using the MIRA data. Log10-transformed breadth and depth values were compared by one-way ANOVA with Sidak's multiple comparisons tests. This immuneACCESS table, as held by TCRdb, lists in-frame sequences with V and J called but not all clones. Of the missing ones, under half trace to an unresolved V gene in checked studies; the others have no known cause. The DNA gave D and trimming, while V, J and clone size come from that table. Recorded for this sample are under 80,000 clones; over 75% of them occurred a single time. Jointly, the top ten make up about 27% of the sample.

The sample was peripheral blood, taken 28 days after the second AZD1222 dose. This clonotype originated in an adult who received the AZD1222 COVID-19 vaccine. The chain joins TRBV28 to TRBJ1-2, with 11 junctional bases fitting TRBD1. The bases are TGTGCCAGCAGTTTATCCGGGACAGGGGGTCGCATGCGGGGCTACACCTTC. Its coded protein is CASSLSGTGGRMRGYTF.